Listed here are 2 T cell receptor beta chains from one sample, sequenced in a study of OX40 agonist ivuxolimab in advanced cancers. The library was obtained by the immunoSEQ multiplex PCR assay. TCRdb took this table from immuneACCESS and kept in-frame rearrangements with V and J called. Such tables lack part of the clones; where checked against another copy, unresolved V genes explain under half of the gap, and the rest is unexplained. This sample gives tens of thousands of clones in total; approximately 79% of them show up just once. The ten largest account for around 2.4% of the sample. The sequencing here drew on CD4+ or CD8+ T cells sorted from blood, taken in a trial of the OX40 agonist ivuxolimab. The source of these receptors is an adult with an advanced solid tumor such as melanoma, head and neck, liver or kidney cancer.

The chain links TRBV14 to TRBJ2-3; 7 nucleotides agree with TRBD2. There are 13 residues in the CDR3. CDR1 SGHDN and CDR2 FVKESK come from the germline V gene. Trimming removed 0 bases from V and 10 bases from J; junction bases left unmatched: 4. CDR3 DNA sequence: TGTGCCAGCAGCCAAGATCGGGGGAGGGCGCAGTATTTT. Protein product: CASSQDRGRAQYF.

This rearrangement joins TRBV14 to TRBJ1-3; D call uncertain. Germline CDR1 is SGHDN and CDR2 is FVKESK. The CDR3 runs to 15 residues. Between the trimmed V and J ends, which lost 5 bases and 2 bases, there was a span of 13 bases. DNA for the CDR3: TGTGCCAGCAGCTCTCCCTCGAGTGCTGGAAACACCATATATTTT. Amino acids: CASSSPSSAGNTIYF.